One and the same sample provided the 8 T cell receptor beta chains below, sequenced in a study of beta chain features in type 1 diabetes. The investigators reverse transcribed all of the isolated RNA, so they sequenced expressed TCRB transcripts. Assay used: immunoSEQ multiplex PCR; TCRdb lists only in-frame clones, some missing. This table holds approximately 470,000 clones, approximately 30% found once. Material for sequencing was naive CD4+ T cells from blood. These receptors were taken from a man between 18 and 35 years old in good health.

In this sample, this clone turned up a few times. The gene calls are TRBV6-6 and TRBJ1-1; D may be TRBD1 (6 bases). V lost 6 bases to trimming and J lost 6 bases, with 14 bases between them. The CDR3 sequence is 13 residues long. Germline V gene sequence: CDR1 MNHNY, CDR2 SVGAGI (reference sequence). The CDR3: CASRRGQRAEAFF. In DNA form, the CDR3 reads TGTGCCAGCAGGCGAGGACAGCGGGCTGAAGCTTTCTTT.

This chain connects TRBV30 to TRBJ1-2, with D perhaps matching TRBD1 (5 bases). Germline V CDR1 and CDR2: GTSNPN, SVGIG (reference sequence). The CDR3 runs 12 residues. The CDR3 is CAARRGTYGYTF. In DNA, the CDR3 is TGTGCTGCACGGAGGGGAACATATGGCTACACCTTC.

The chain is built from TRBV18 and TRBJ2-7; D remains ambiguous. V lost 6 bases and J lost 3, with 12 bases in between. The germline gives CDR1 KGHSH, CDR2 LQKENI. CDR3 length: 13 residues. Here the CDR3 reads CASSPTLDYEQYF. The CDR3 nucleotides are TGTGCCAGCTCCCCAACGTTGGACTACGAGCAGTACTTC.

This clone occurred a few times. The chain joins TRBV2 to TRBJ2-1; no reliable D call. Germline V gives CDR1 SNHLY, CDR2 FYNNEI. The CDR3 runs 13 residues. V lost 0 bases to trimming and J lost 4 bases, with 4 bases between them. The CDR3 coding sequence is TGTGCCAGCAGTGAAGCTTTTTACAATGAGCAGTTCTTC. This translates into CASSEAFYNEQFF.

J is TRBJ2-7 and V is TRBV11-2, with 9 bases fitting TRBD2. With V trimmed by 5 bases and J by 5 bases, 10 bases remained unmatched. Germline-derived CDR1 and CDR2 are SGHAT and FQNNGV. The CDR3 totals 15 residues. The CDR3 DNA follows: TGTGCCAGCAGCGGTCTAGCGGGATCGTATAACGAGCAGTACTTC. It encodes CASSGLAGSYNEQYF.

The CDR3 nucleotides read TGTGCCAGTAATCCCGAGCAGTACTTC. It codes for CASNPEQYF. This chain links TRBV19 with TRBJ2-7; D ambiguous. Per the germline V gene, CDR1 is LNHDA and CDR2 is SQIVND (reference sequence). Trimming stripped 7 bases from V and 6 bases from J, with 4 bases between. CDR3 size: 9 residues.

The chain links TRBV6-5 to TRBJ2-3, with D uncertain. Trimming cost V 8 bases and J 2 bases, with 8 bases left between them. This CDR3 region has 12 residues. Germline V gene data show CDR1 as MNHEY and CDR2 as SVGAGI. CDR3 sequence: CASSRTTDTQYF. CDR3 in DNA: TGTGCCAGCTCCCGTACCACAGATACGCAGTATTTT.

The chain carries TRBV10-2 and TRBJ2-7; TRBD1 matches 9 bases. V trimming: 6 bases; J trimming: 4 bases; junction bases outside the gene matches: 10. The germline CDR1 and CDR2 sequences are WSHSY and SAAADI. The CDR3 is made up of 15 amino acids. The DNA for the CDR3 is TGCGCCAGCAGCCTAGCCGGGACAGGGAATTACGAGCAGTACTTC. It is translated as CASSLAGTGNYEQYF.